This T cell receptor (beta chain) was retrieved from a study of cytomegalovirus exposure and HLA in healthy donors. The CDR3 is 8 residues long. Germline V CDR1 and CDR2: SEHNR, FQNEAQ (reference sequence). Amplification used 60 Vbeta primers and 13 Jbeta primers. Assay: immunoSEQ multiplex PCR; the TCRdb copy retains only in-frame clones and omits some. The sample lists some 110,000 clones, around 84% seen once, with 22% in the top ten. Notes on the study in general: Some V segments, including TRBV6-2 and TRBV6-3, were excluded as indistinguishable. Donor immune exposure was known only as CMV serostatus.

Comments on this clone: Its antigen is undetermined. One junction end disagrees with the germline gene, perhaps due to a read error.

The receptor was isolated from a man under 40 in good health and CMV-seropositive. The chain couples TRBV7-9 to TRBJ2-5; no firm D call. Material: PBMCs. Written as DNA, the CDR3 is TGTTCCAGCAGTCGTTCTGACTTC. It translates to CSSSRSDF.